Reported below is one TCR beta chain. The data are from a study of blood T cell repertoires in COVID-19. Overall study: Samples of COVID-19 (acute and convalescent) were obtained from the United States, Italy and Spain. PBMCs, B-cell-depleted T cells, or T cells were the source of the cDNA or gDNA that made up the material.

Source study methods: Researchers report that nucleated cell counts were estimated from reference gene primer amplification. The protocol was immunoSEQ multiplex PCR, while the TCRdb copy is restricted to in-frame clones and leaves out a portion. V and J calls and clone size come straight from that table; D and trimming were deduced from the DNA. This sample has approximately 250,000 clones; 84% occur once, and the top ten carry around 7.8%. Germline loops: CDR1 MDHEN, CDR2 SYDVKM. Trimming pared 8 bases from V and 1 base from J, leaving 5 bases between. The length of the CDR3 is 11 residues. This receptor was obtained from a human donor in a cohort sampled during active COVID-19. The rearrangement links TRBV28 to TRBJ1-1; D is unresolved. Sequenced sample: peripheral blood. CDR3 coding DNA: TGTGCCAGCGTCCAGAACACTGAAGCTTTCTTT. Protein sequence: CASVQNTEAFF.